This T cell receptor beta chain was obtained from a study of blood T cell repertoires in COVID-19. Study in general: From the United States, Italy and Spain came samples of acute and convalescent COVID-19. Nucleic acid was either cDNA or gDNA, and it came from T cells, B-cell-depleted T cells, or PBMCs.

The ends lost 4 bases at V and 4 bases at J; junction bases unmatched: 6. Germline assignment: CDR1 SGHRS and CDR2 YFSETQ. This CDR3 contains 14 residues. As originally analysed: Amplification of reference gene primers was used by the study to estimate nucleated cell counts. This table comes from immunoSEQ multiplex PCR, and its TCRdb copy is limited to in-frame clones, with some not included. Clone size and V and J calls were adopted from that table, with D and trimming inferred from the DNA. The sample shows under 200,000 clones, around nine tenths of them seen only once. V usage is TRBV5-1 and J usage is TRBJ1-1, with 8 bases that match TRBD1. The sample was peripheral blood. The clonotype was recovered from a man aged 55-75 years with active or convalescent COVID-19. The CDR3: CASSDPRGPTEAFF. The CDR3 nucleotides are TGCGCCAGCAGCGACCCCAGGGGGCCCACTGAAGCTTTCTTT.